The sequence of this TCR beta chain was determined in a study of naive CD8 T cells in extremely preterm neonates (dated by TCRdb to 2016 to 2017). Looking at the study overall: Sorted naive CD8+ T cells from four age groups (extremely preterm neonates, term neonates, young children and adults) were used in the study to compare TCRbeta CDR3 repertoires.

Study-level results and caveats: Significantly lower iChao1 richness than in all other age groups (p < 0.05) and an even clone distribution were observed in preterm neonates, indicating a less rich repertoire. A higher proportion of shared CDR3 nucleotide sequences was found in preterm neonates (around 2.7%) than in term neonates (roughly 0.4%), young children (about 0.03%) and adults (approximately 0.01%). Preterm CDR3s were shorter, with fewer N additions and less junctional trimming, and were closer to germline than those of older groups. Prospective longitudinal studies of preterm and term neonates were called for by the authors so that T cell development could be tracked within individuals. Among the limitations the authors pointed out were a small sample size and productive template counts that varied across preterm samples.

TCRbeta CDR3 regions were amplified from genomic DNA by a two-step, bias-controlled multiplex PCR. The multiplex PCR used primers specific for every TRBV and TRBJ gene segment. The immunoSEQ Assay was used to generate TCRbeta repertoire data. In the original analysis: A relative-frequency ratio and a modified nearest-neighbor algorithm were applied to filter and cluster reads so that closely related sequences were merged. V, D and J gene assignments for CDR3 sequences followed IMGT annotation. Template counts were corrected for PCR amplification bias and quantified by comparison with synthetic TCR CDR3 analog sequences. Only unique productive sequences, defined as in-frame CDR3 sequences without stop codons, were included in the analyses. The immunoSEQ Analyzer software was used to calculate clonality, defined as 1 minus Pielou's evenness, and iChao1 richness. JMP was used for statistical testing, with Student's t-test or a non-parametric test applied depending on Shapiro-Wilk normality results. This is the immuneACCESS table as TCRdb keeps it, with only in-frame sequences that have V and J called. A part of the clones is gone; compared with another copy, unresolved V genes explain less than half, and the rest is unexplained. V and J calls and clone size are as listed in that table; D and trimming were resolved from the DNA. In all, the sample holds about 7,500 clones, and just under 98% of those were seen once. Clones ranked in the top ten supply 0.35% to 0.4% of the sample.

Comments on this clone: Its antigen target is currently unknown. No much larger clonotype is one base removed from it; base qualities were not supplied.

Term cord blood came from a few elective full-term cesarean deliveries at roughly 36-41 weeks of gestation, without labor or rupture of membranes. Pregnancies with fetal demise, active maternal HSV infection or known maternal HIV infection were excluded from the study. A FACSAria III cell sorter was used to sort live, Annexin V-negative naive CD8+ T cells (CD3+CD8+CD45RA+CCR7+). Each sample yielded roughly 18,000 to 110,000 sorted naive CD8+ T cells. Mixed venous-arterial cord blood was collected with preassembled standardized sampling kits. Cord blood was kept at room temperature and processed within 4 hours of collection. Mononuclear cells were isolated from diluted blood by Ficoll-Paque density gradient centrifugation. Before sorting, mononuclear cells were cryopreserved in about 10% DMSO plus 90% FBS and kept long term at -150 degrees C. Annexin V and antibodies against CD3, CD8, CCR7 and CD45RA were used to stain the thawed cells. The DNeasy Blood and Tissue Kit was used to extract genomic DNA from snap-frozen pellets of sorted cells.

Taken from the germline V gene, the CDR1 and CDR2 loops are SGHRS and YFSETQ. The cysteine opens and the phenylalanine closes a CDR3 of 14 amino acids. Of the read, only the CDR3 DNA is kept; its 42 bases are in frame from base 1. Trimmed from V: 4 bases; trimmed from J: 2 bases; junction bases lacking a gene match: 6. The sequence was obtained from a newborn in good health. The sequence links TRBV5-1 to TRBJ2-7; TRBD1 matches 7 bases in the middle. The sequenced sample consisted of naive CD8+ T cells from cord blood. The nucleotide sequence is TGCGCCAGCAGCGCGAGACAGGGAACCTACGAGCAGTACTTC. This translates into CASSARQGTYEQYF.